These 17 T cell receptor beta chains share one sample of origin, sequenced in a study of identical twins. Using its own MiXCR run on the 5' RACE reads, TCRdb lists one record per CDR3 protein. The sample yields about 900,000 distinct CDR3 sequences, around 12% seen once. Another study also made use of these data, one on yellow fever vaccine responses in identical twins.

Input material: PBMCs. Every receptor here comes from a woman in her late teens or twenties in good health.

This rearrangement joins TRBV5-1 to TRBJ2-7; TRBD2 matches at 9 bases. Per germline, CDR1 SGHRS and CDR2 YFSETQ. The V gene end was trimmed by 5 bases and the J gene end by 7 bases; junction bases not matched to a gene: 7. The CDR3 covers 13 residues. The CDR3 DNA sequence: TGCGCCAGCAGTGGCGGGAGGGCAGGAGAGCAGTACTTC. Protein product: CASSGGRAGEQYF.

The chain carries TRBV2 and TRBJ1-2; 11 bases are shared with TRBD1. Unmatched junction bases numbered 8, after V lost 1 base and J lost 4 bases. Per the germline V gene, CDR1 is SNHLY and CDR2 is FYNNEI. The CDR3 consists of 17 residues. The CDR3 region is CASSEEGDRGYGYGYTF. For the CDR3, the DNA is TGTGCCAGCAGTGAAGAAGGGGACAGGGGGTACGGCTATGGCTACACCTTC.

Only a few counts were recorded for this clonotype. This rearrangement joins TRBV18 to TRBJ2-3; 11 nucleotides align to TRBD2. V lost 3 bases, J lost 2 bases, and 7 bases stayed unmatched. There are 17 residues in the CDR3. CDR1 and CDR2 from the germline V gene are KGHSH and LQKENI. CDR3 bases: TGTGCCAGCTCACCTGTGGGGACTAGCGGACACACAGATACGCAGTATTTT. Its protein is CASSPVGTSGHTDTQYF.

This clonotype was picked up a small number of times. The rearrangement joins TRBV28 to TRBJ2-2, with 7 bases aligning to TRBD1. The germline V gene encodes CDR1 MDHEN and CDR2 SYDVKM. The CDR3 covers 19 residues. The V and J ends lost 5 bases and 3 bases, in that order; junction bases with no gene match: 18. The CDR3 region is CASSTPFDRVFGDTGELFF. The CDR3 DNA sequence: TGTGCCAGCAGTACCCCGTTCGACAGGGTGTTTGGAGACACCGGGGAGCTGTTTTTT.

The chain carries TRBV20-1 and TRBJ1-1, with a possible D match to TRBD1 (5 bases). CDR3 length: 13 amino acids. Trimming took 3 bases from V and 4 from J, leaving 12 bases between them. Germline-derived CDR1 and CDR2 are DFQATT and SNEGSKA (reference sequence). The CDR3 DNA follows: TGCAGTGCTAGTGAGGGGAGGAGCACTGAAGCTTTCTTT. The encoded protein is CSASEGRSTEAFF.

This clonotype was observed a handful of times. This chain joins TRBV28 and TRBJ2-3, with no clear D. Germline CDR1 and CDR2: MDHEN and SYDVKM. The V end was cut by 7 bases, the J end by 2 bases, with 13 bases between. The CDR3 spans 14 residues. CDR3 DNA sequence: TGTGCCAGCACTACGGAAGGTTTCACAGATACGCAGTATTTT. Its translation is CASTTEGFTDTQYF. The full variable domain, with the rest looked up from reference TRBV28 and TRBJ2-3, is DVKVTQSSRYLVKRTGEKVFLECVQDMDHENMFWYRQDPGLGLRLIYFSYDVKMKEKGDIPEGYSVSREKKERFSLILESASTNQTSMYLCASTTEGFTDTQYFGPGTRLTVL.

The chain recombines TRBV6-2 or TRBV6-3 with TRBJ2-1; 7 bases fit TRBD2. The CDR3 spans 13 residues. The V and J ends lost 8 bases and 6 bases, in that order; junction bases with no gene match: 7. Per the germline V gene, CDR1 is MNHEY and CDR2 is SVGEGT. CDR3 amino acids: CASRTRLGNEQFF. CDR3 coding DNA: TGTGCCAGCCGGACTAGATTAGGCAATGAGCAGTTCTTC.

The J gene is TRBJ2-5, the V gene TRBV20-1; D possibly uses TRBD1 or TRBD2 (5 bases each). V shed 4 bases and J shed 4 bases, with 10 bases lying between them. The CDR3 runs 12 residues. Germline V gene lookup returns CDR1 DFQATT and CDR2 SNEGSKA (reference sequence). The CDR3 sequence is CSANGAGETQYF. The CDR3 nucleotides are TGCAGTGCTAACGGGGCTGGAGAGACCCAGTACTTC.

This clonotype was seen only a few times. The rearrangement links TRBV27 to TRBJ2-6; a possible D gene is TRBD1 (5 bases). This CDR3 has 14 residues. Germline V gene data show CDR1 as MNHEY and CDR2 as SMNVEV (reference sequence). Trimming took off 6 bases at V and 4 bases at J, with 10 bases between the two ends. CDR3: CASRSWTGANVLTF. CDR3 in DNA: TGTGCCAGCAGATCATGGACAGGGGCCAACGTCCTGACTTTC.

This clonotype was seen a few times. This sequence joins TRBV7-6 and TRBJ2-7; D not resolved. V lost 1 base to trimming and J lost 0 bases, with 19 bases between them. The CDR3 runs to 18 residues. CDR1 and CDR2 from the germline V gene are SGHVS and FNYEAQ. CDR3 DNA sequence: TGTGCCAGCAGCTTAGATTTTAGGACCAAGGGCCTCTCCTACGAGCAGTACTTC. It translates to CASSLDFRTKGLSYEQYF.

This chain uses TRBV11-2 with TRBJ1-6, with D possibly matching TRBD1 (6 bases). The CDR3 spans 18 residues. The V gene lost 3 bases and the J gene lost 3 bases, with 18 bases spanning the gap. Germline V gives CDR1 SGHAT, CDR2 FQNNGV. DNA for the CDR3: TGTGCCAGCAGCTTCGAGGCTTCCGGACAGAACTATAATTCACCCCTCCACTTT. Its protein product is CASSFEASGQNYNSPLHF.

This clonotype was detected only a few times. The chain combines TRBV6-1 with TRBJ1-1; the D gene is possibly TRBD1 (6 bases). The CDR3 spans 13 residues. CDR1 is MNHNS, CDR2 SASEGT, per germline. V gave up 4 bases and J gave up 3 bases, with 9 bases separating them. CDR3 region: CASSGNRDTEAFF. The CDR3 DNA reads TGTGCCAGCAGTGGGAACAGGGACACTGAAGCTTTCTTT.

This clonotype was counted only a few times. The CDR3 sequence: CASSSPGGGGLETQYF. CDR3 nucleotides: TGTGCCAGCAGTTCTCCAGGGGGTGGAGGATTGGAGACCCAGTACTTC. The V gene is TRBV28, the J gene TRBJ2-5, with 7 bases fitting TRBD1. This CDR3 is built from 16 residues. CDR1 MDHEN and CDR2 SYDVKM come from the germline V gene. The V and J ends lost 4 bases and 5 bases, in that order; junction bases with no gene match: 13.

The rearrangement joins TRBV9 to TRBJ2-1, with 13 bases fitting TRBD2. The trim removed 0 bases at V and 6 bases at J, leaving 6 bases unmatched. The CDR3 consists of 17 residues. Germline CDR1 reads SGDLS; CDR2 reads YYNGEE. The CDR3 nucleotides read TGTGCCAGCAGCGTAGCAGGACTAGCGGGAGCACGCAATGAGCAGTTCTTC. It encodes CASSVAGLAGARNEQFF.

This clonotype was counted between two and nine times. The V and J genes are TRBV12-3 or TRBV12-4 and TRBJ2-1, with D possibly called TRBD1 or TRBD2 (5 bases each). The CDR3 extends over 14 amino acids. V gave up 7 bases and J gave up 7 bases, with 17 bases separating them. The CDR3 reads CASKLEVWGNEQFF. CDR3 nucleotide sequence: TGTGCCAGCAAGTTGGAAGTGTGGGGGAATGAGCAGTTCTTC.

Only a few counts were recorded for this clonotype. CDR3 residues: CSAILQTEAFF. The DNA for the CDR3 is TGCAGTGCTATTCTGCAGACTGAAGCTTTCTTT. The chain is built from TRBV20-1 and TRBJ1-1, with D unclear. The CDR3 spans 11 residues. Deletions cut 4 bases from V and 5 bases from J, with 8 bases between. Germline values: CDR1 DFQATT, CDR2 SNEGSKA (reference sequence).

V gene TRBV5-1 combines with J gene TRBJ2-7, with D unresolved. The germline V gene has CDR1 SGHRS and CDR2 YFSETQ. Between the trimmed V and J ends, which lost 3 bases and 1 base, there was a span of 17 bases. CDR3 length: 16 amino acids. CDR3 coding DNA: TGCGCCAGCAGCTCCCTGCGTCAGACTCCTTCCTACGAGCAGTACTTC. The encoded protein is CASSSLRQTPSYEQYF.